This T cell receptor beta chain was obtained from a study of CD8 T cells in ankylosing spondylitis. The germline gives CDR1 KGHSH, CDR2 LQKENI. Trimming pared 3 bases from V and 3 bases from J, leaving 12 bases between. There are 15 residues in the CDR3. In regard to this clonotype: Antigen specificity is unknown.

It was by quantitative 5'-RACE with molecular barcodes that TCR beta libraries were made. TCRdb re-called the 5' RACE reads with MiXCR, one entry per CDR3 protein. The table lists fewer than 750,000 distinct CDR3 sequences, around a fifth of them singletons, with under 20% in the top ten. Notes on the study in general: Some of these motif variants have turned up before, in reports on reactive arthritis synovial fluid and blood. The study looked at matched synovial fluid samples from ankylosing spondylitis patients. Disease-linked clones were reported to be significantly enriched there. Relatively scarce in peripheral blood, disease-linked clones were CD8+. Roughly 8 highly homologous variants formed a TCR beta motif that appeared characteristic of ankylosing spondylitis blood.

The specimen was blood, either unsorted or a sorted T cell fraction (not recorded which). This TCR was recovered from a male donor with ankylosing spondylitis. The V gene is TRBV18, the J gene TRBJ1-5; a weak D match, TRBD1 (5 bases). The CDR3 region is CASSPVDSTNQPQHF. The CDR3 DNA reads TGTGCCAGCTCACCTGTTGACAGCACCAATCAGCCCCAGCATTTT.